The 5 T cell receptor beta chains in this list originate from one sample, sequenced in a study of identical twins listed by TCRdb under 2016. Library generation was performed with 5' RACE. The instrument given in TCRdb is Illumina HiSeq 2000. TCRdb reran the public reads through fastp at Q25 and MiXCR, keeping productive beta chains. Entries are consolidated by CDR3 protein sequence, retaining the most common genes and DNA. The sample profile shows approximately 620,000 distinct CDR3 sequences; roughly 8% of them were found once. 0.75% to 1% of the sample comes from the top ten. The sample also formed part of further work on yellow fever vaccine responses in identical twins.

The sequencing sample was made of PBMCs. Receptor source: a woman aged 18-29 years in good health.

This clonotype came up many times. CDR3 loop: CASSPGTGGEKLFF. DNA for the CDR3: TGTGCCAGCAGCCCAGGGACAGGGGGCGAAAAACTGTTTTTT. The rearrangement joins TRBV11-2 to TRBJ1-4; 12 nucleotides match TRBD1. From germline, CDR1 is SGHAT and CDR2 FQNNGV. J gave up 8 bases and V 5 bases, and 3 bases lay outside the gene matches. This CDR3 has 14 amino acids.

The V and J genes are TRBV20-1 and TRBJ2-3; D may be TRBD2 (5 bases). CDR3 length: 14 residues. Trimming cost V 8 bases and J 2 bases, with 17 bases left between them. Germline values: CDR1 DFQATT, CDR2 SNEGSKA (reference sequence). CDR3 protein: CSPKKSGSTDTQYF. The CDR3, as DNA: TGCAGTCCTAAGAAGAGCGGCTCCACAGATACGCAGTATTTT.

The chain links TRBV9 to TRBJ2-5; no clear D gene. The V and J ends lost 0 bases and 5 bases respectively, with 5 bases between them. CDR3 length equals 12 residues. CDR1 is SGDLS and CDR2 is YYNGEE in the germline V gene. The CDR3 sequence: CASSVAGETQYF. For the CDR3, the DNA is TGTGCCAGCAGCGTAGCCGGGGAGACCCAGTACTTC.

V is TRBV3-1 and J is TRBJ2-5; 13 bases line up with TRBD2. V gave up 4 bases and J gave up 5 bases; unmatched junction bases: 4. The CDR3 spans 15 residues. The germline V gene has CDR1 LGHDT and CDR2 YNNKEL (reference sequence). The CDR3 DNA follows: TGTGCCAGCAGCCCAGGGACTAGCGGGATGGAGACCCAGTACTTC. This translates into CASSPGTSGMETQYF.

The sample holds many counts of this clonotype. The chain has TRBV28 and TRBJ2-2; 8 bases map to TRBD1. The CDR3 length is 17 residues. V shed 3 bases and J 1 base; nucleotides not matched to a gene: 7. Germline V gives CDR1 MDHEN, CDR2 SYDVKM. The CDR3 DNA follows: TGTGCCAGCAGTTTTAATCGACAGGGGAGGAACACCGGGGAGCTGTTTTTT. Protein sequence: CASSFNRQGRNTGELFF. Based on the CDR3 plus reference TRBV28 and TRBJ2-2, the full variable domain is DVKVTQSSRYLVKRTGEKVFLECVQDMDHENMFWYRQDPGLGLRLIYFSYDVKMKEKGDIPEGYSVSREKKERFSLILESASTNQTSMYLCASSFNRQGRNTGELFFGEGSRLTVL.